The clone carrying this T cell receptor (beta chain) has a count of ten or more. The antigen is unknown. TCRdb independently ran MiXCR on the 5' RACE reads; one entry per CDR3 protein. This table holds about 140,000 distinct CDR3 sequences, roughly 11% found once. The sample originates from a study of CD8 T cells in ankylosing spondylitis. With 7 bases removed from V and 6 bases from J, the gap between germline ends came to 19 bases. The CDR3 covers 15 residues. Germline loops: CDR1 KGHDR, CDR2 SFDVKD. Study-wide results and limits: Disease-linked clones had a CD8+ phenotype and relatively low frequency in peripheral blood. Blood of patients with ankylosing spondylitis appeared to be characterized by a TCR beta motif of eight or nine highly homologous variants.

The sample taken for sequencing was blood, either unsorted or a sorted T cell fraction (not recorded which). The chain joins TRBV24-1 to TRBJ2-3; D might be TRBD1 or TRBD2, each matching 5 bases. This TCR came from a female donor with ankylosing spondylitis or in good health (not recorded which). CDR3 sequence reads: CATSDSRRGRDTQYF. DNA for the CDR3: TGTGCCACCAGCGACTCCCGCCGGGGACGGGATACGCAGTATTTT.